Listed here are 13 T cell receptor beta chains from one sample, sequenced in a study of early T cells in non-severe SARS-CoV-2 infection. In TCRdb, the 5' RACE reads were re-called with MiXCR into one record per CDR3 protein. Of approximately 60,000 distinct CDR3 sequences listed, approximately 8.8% are singletons. The source material was whole blood, sampled at baseline. Receptors originate from an adult who was a healthcare worker with PCR-confirmed SARS-CoV-2 infection or an uninfected control (not recorded which).

CDR3 protein: CASTSGGFQETQYF. In DNA, the CDR3 is TGTGCCAGCACCTCTGGGGGGTTCCAAGAGACCCAGTACTTC. The chain employs TRBV6-5 and TRBJ2-5, with D possibly matching TRBD2 (6 bases). Trimming took 7 bases from V and 1 from J, leaving 13 bases between them. This CDR3 region has 14 residues. Germline CDR1 MNHEY, CDR2 SVGAGI.

The rearrangement links TRBV9 to TRBJ1-6; D uncertain. The germline V and J ends were trimmed by 0 bases and 3 bases, with 4 bases remaining between them. Germline V CDR1 and CDR2: SGDLS, YYNGEE. There are 14 residues in the CDR3. CDR3 in amino acids: CASSVGHYNSPLHF. The CDR3, as DNA: TGTGCCAGCAGCGTAGGACACTATAATTCACCCCTCCACTTT.

V and J are TRBV11-2 and TRBJ2-7, with 9 positions matching TRBD1. CDR1 and CDR2 from the germline V gene are SGHAT and FQNNGV. Trimming removed 5 bases from V and 5 bases from J; junction bases left unmatched: 7. The CDR3 extends over 14 amino acids. Here the CDR3 DNA reads TGTGCCAGCAGCCTTCCAGGGACAGGGAACGAGCAGTACTTC. Its translation is CASSLPGTGNEQYF.

Ten or more counts support this clonotype. V gene TRBV6-2 or TRBV6-3 combines with J gene TRBJ2-1; 13 bases are a match to TRBD2. The V segment lost 2 bases and the J segment 5 bases; nucleotides outside the gene matches: 6. The CDR3 length is 17 residues. CDR1 and CDR2 (germline): MNHEY, SVGEGT. Here the CDR3 reads CASSYPLAGGANNEQFF. DNA of the CDR3: TGTGCCAGCAGTTACCCACTAGCGGGAGGGGCAAACAATGAGCAGTTCTTC.

The gene calls are TRBV7-3 and TRBJ2-2, with a possible D match to TRBD1 (6 bases). Germline CDR1 is SGHTA and CDR2 is FQGTGA. The V end was cut by 5 bases, the J end by 6 bases, with 10 bases between. CDR3 length equals 13 residues. The CDR3 DNA reads as TGTGCCAGCAGCGCGACAGGTTCCGGGGAGCTGTTTTTT. This translates into CASSATGSGELFF.

CDR3 sequence (DNA): TGTGCCAGCAGCCCGTACGGGAATGAGCAGTTCTTC. Protein: CASSPYGNEQFF. V is TRBV7-2 and J is TRBJ2-1; D not certain. CDR3 length: 12 amino acids. V shed 5 bases and J shed 7 bases, with 9 bases lying between them. Germline loops: CDR1 SGHTA, CDR2 FQGNSA.

V and J are TRBV15 and TRBJ2-1; the match to TRBD1 covers 9 bases. The CDR3 has 20 residues. Germline V gives CDR1 LNHNV, CDR2 YYDKDF (reference sequence). J was trimmed by 0 bases and V by 2 bases; bases with no gene match: 14. This CDR3 reads CATSRPTHRTGVFSYNEQFF. DNA for the CDR3: TGTGCCACCAGCAGACCCACTCACAGGACAGGGGTATTCTCCTACAATGAGCAGTTCTTC.

The chain combines TRBV9 with TRBJ2-5; D could derive from TRBD1 or TRBD2 (5 bases each). There are 14 residues in the CDR3. V was clipped by 4 bases and J by 3 bases, with 13 bases between them. The germline V gene encodes CDR1 SGDLS and CDR2 YYNGEE. CDR3 DNA sequence: TGTGCCAGCAGCTTCACCGGGACGGAAGAGACCCAGTACTTC. Its protein product is CASSFTGTEETQYF.

This clonotype was counted between two and nine times. One end of the junction is discordant with germline, which a read error may explain. The chain employs TRBV7-9 and TRBJ2-7; D is perhaps TRBD2 (5 bases). CDR1 and CDR2 (germline): SEHNR, FQNEAQ (reference sequence). The CDR3 covers 12 residues. CDR3 amino acids: CVSSGPRNEQYF. CDR3 DNA sequence: TGTGTCAGCAGCGGTCCGAGGAACGAGCAGTACTTC.

This clonotype was counted many times. This chain connects TRBV7-6 to TRBJ2-7; D is undetermined. The V end was cut by 2 bases, the J end by 2 bases, with 10 bases between. Germline assignment: CDR1 SGHVS and CDR2 FNYEAQ. This CDR3 spans 14 amino acids. The DNA for the CDR3 is TGTGCCAGCAGCTTAAGGCCCGATACCTACGAGCAGTACTTC. This translates into CASSLRPDTYEQYF.

This clonotype has only a few counts. The chain is built from TRBV24-1 and TRBJ1-2; D not resolved. V lost 3 bases to trimming and J lost 5 bases, with 15 bases between them. This CDR3 is 15 amino acids long. Germline loops: CDR1 KGHDR, CDR2 SFDVKD. The CDR3, as DNA: TGTGCCACCAGTGATGGTTGGGGAGGAGAGTATGGCTACACCTTC. Protein sequence: CATSDGWGGEYGYTF.

CDR3 protein: CASSVAGGYGYTF. The CDR3 DNA reads TGTGCCAGCAGCGTAGCTGGGGGCTATGGCTACACCTTC. The chain carries TRBV9 and TRBJ1-2; tentative D call: TRBD1 (5 bases). Germline V gives CDR1 SGDLS, CDR2 YYNGEE. The CDR3 has 13 residues. Trimming removed 0 bases from V and 4 bases from J, with 7 bases in between.

This clonotype was observed at least ten times. The chain couples TRBV28 to TRBJ2-7, with 7 bases identical to TRBD2. J gave up 3 bases and V 6 bases, and 5 bases lay outside the gene matches. Germline V gives CDR1 MDHEN, CDR2 SYDVKM. The CDR3 consists of 13 residues. The CDR3 sequence: CASRATGGYEQYF. The CDR3 DNA sequence: TGTGCCAGCAGGGCGACGGGGGGCTACGAGCAGTACTTC. The full variable domain, with the rest looked up from reference TRBV28 and TRBJ2-7, is DVKVTQSSRYLVKRTGEKVFLECVQDMDHENMFWYRQDPGLGLRLIYFSYDVKMKEKGDIPEGYSVSREKKERFSLILESASTNQTSMYLCASRATGGYEQYFGPGTRLTVT.